This passage covers 8 T cell receptor beta chains from one sample sequenced in a study of shared clonotypes between healthy human individuals. Clones were sequenced by immunoSEQ multiplex PCR, and TCRdb holds only the in-frame ones, with some missing. Of about 330,000 clones detected, roughly 70% appear once; the ten largest clones hold under 13%. The source material was memory CD4+ T cells sorted from blood. Described subset: CD45RA-negative fraction. Receptors were obtained from a man aged 30 to 45 in good health.

The gene calls are TRBV14 and TRBJ1-1, with 7 bases that match TRBD1. Per the germline V gene, CDR1 is SGHDN and CDR2 is FVKESK. The CDR3 length is 15 residues. Germline trimming cut 6 bases from V and 0 bases from J; bases unmatched to any gene: 7. CDR3 sequence reads: CASSYITGVNTEAFF. CDR3 nucleotides: TGTGCCAGCAGTTACATAACAGGGGTGAACACTGAAGCTTTCTTT. Using reference TRBV14 and TRBJ1-1 for the parts outside the CDR3, the full variable domain is EAGVTQFPSHSVIEKGQTVTLRCDPISGHDNLYWYRRVMGKEIKFLLHFVKESKQDESGMPNNRFLAERTGGTYSTLKVQPAELEDSGVYFCASSYITGVNTEAFFGQGTRLTVV.

The chain recombines TRBV5-4 with TRBJ1-2, with D tentatively TRBD1 (6 bases). CDR3 length equals 19 residues. Germline V gene sequence: CDR1 SGHNT, CDR2 YYREEE (reference sequence). Trimming removed 4 bases from V and 6 bases from J, with 31 bases in between. The CDR3 reads CASSHGRTGTLAPFHGYTF. CDR3 nucleotides: TGTGCCAGCAGCCACGGGAGAACCGGGACATTAGCCCCATTTCATGGCTACACCTTC.

The V and J genes are TRBV5-5 and TRBJ1-3; D not certain. V was shortened by 0 bases and J by 4 bases, with 2 bases between the two germline ends. Germline CDR1 SGHKS, CDR2 YYEKEE (reference sequence). The CDR3 contains 12 residues. The CDR3 DNA is TGTGCCAGCAGCTTGGGGGGAAACACCATATATTTT. Its translation: CASSLGGNTIYF.

This sequence joins TRBV9 and TRBJ2-2; tentatively, D is TRBD2 (6 bases). The ends were cut back, 3 bases at V and 5 bases at J, with 17 bases in the middle. The CDR3 is made up of 16 amino acids. Germline V lookup: CDR1 SGDLS, CDR2 YYNGEE. The CDR3 nucleotides are TGTGCCAGCAGCGGTGCTAGCGCGAGTGGGACCGGGGAGCTGTTTTTT. Amino acid sequence: CASSGASASGTGELFF. Looking up the rest from reference TRBV9 and TRBJ2-2 gives the full variable domain: DSGVTQTPKHLITATGQRVTLRCSPRSGDLSVYWYQQSLDQGLQFLIQYYNGEERAKGNILERFSAQQFPDLHSELNLSSLELGDSALYFCASSGASASGTGELFFGEGSRLTVL.

The V gene is TRBV18, the J gene TRBJ2-5; D not resolved. V was pared by 2 bases and J by 5 bases, with 12 bases between. Germline V gene data show CDR1 as KGHSH and CDR2 as LQKENI. The CDR3 spans 14 residues. The CDR3 nucleotides are TGTGCCAGCTCACCATTGGACCCCCGGGAGACCCAGTACTTC. Translating it yields CASSPLDPRETQYF.

The rearrangement joins TRBV5-4 to TRBJ1-5, with D possibly TRBD1 on 6 matching bases. The CDR3 length is 15 residues. V lost 3 bases to trimming and J lost 4 bases, with 14 bases between them. Germline CDR1 SGHNT, CDR2 YYREEE (reference sequence). The CDR3 reads CASSSNGQNNQPQHF. CDR3 nucleotide sequence: TGTGCCAGCAGCTCAAACGGACAGAATAATCAGCCCCAGCATTTT.

The genes are TRBV19 and TRBJ2-1; D remains unclear. The CDR3 is 16 amino acids. Trimming took off 3 bases at V and 0 bases at J, with 12 bases between the two ends. Germline V gene data show CDR1 as LNHDA and CDR2 as SQIVND (reference sequence). The CDR3 here is CASSIRRSLSYNEQFF. As DNA, the CDR3 is TGTGCCAGTAGTATCCGTCGATCGCTCTCCTACAATGAGCAGTTCTTC.

With respect to this clone: Other DNA variants within this sample encode the same CDR3. V gene TRBV29-1 combines with J gene TRBJ2-3; D is unresolved. From germline, CDR1 is SQVTM and CDR2 ANQGSEA. The CDR3 extends over 8 amino acids. The CDR3 protein is CSGDTQYF. CDR3 DNA sequence: TGCAGTGGAGATACGCAGTATTTT.